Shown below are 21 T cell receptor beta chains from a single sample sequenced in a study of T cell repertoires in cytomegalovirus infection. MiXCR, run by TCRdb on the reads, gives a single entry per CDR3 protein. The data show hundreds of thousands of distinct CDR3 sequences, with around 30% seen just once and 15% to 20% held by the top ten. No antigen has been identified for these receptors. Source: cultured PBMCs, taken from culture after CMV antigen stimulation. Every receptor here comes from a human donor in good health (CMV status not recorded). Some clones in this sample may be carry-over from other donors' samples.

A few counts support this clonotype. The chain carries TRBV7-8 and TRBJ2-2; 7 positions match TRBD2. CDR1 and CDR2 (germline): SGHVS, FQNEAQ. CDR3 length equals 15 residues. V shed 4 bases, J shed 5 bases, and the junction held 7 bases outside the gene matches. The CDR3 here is CASSSRGSGTGELFF. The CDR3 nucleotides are TGTGCCAGCAGCTCGCGCGGGAGTGGGACCGGGGAGCTGTTTTTT.

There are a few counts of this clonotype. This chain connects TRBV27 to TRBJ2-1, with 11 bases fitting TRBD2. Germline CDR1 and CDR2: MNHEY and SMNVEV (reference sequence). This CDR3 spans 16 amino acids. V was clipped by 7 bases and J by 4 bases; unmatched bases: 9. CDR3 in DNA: TGTGCCAGCAAGCCTTTAGCGGGAGGGCCTTACAATGAGCAGTTCTTC. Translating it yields CASKPLAGGPYNEQFF.

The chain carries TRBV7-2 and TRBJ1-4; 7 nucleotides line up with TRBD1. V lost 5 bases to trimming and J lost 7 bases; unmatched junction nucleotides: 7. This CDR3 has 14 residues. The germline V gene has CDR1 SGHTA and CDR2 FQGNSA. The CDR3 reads CASSPGGAREKLFF. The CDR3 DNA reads TGTGCCAGCAGCCCAGGGGGGGCGCGTGAAAAACTGTTTTTT.

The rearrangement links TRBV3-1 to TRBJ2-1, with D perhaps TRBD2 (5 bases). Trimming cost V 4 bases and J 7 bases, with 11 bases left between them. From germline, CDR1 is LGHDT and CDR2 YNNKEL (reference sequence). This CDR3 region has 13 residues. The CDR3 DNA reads TGTGCCAGCAGCCGTGCTAGCAGAAATGAGCAGTTCTTC. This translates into CASSRASRNEQFF.

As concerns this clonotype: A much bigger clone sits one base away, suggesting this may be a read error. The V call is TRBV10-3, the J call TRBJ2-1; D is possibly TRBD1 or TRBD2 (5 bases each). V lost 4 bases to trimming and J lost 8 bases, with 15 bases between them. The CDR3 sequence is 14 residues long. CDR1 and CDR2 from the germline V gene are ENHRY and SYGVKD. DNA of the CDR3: TGTGCCATCAGTGCTGGGGGTCGGAGTGATGAGCAGTTCTTC. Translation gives CAISAGGRSDEQFF.

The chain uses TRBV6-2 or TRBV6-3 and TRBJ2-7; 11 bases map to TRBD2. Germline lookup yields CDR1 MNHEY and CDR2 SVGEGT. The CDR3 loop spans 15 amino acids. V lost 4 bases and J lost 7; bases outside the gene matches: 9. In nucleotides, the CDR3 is TGTGCCAGCAGTTCCGACCTAGCGGGAGGAGGTGAGCAGTACTTC. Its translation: CASSSDLAGGGEQYF.

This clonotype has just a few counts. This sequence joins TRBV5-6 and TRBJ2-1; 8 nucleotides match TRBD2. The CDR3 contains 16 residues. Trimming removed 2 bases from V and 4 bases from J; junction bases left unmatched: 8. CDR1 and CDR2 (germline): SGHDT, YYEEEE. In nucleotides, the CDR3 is TGTGCCAGCAGCTTAATAGGACTAGCAGGGTACAATGAGCAGTTCTTC. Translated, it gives CASSLIGLAGYNEQFF.

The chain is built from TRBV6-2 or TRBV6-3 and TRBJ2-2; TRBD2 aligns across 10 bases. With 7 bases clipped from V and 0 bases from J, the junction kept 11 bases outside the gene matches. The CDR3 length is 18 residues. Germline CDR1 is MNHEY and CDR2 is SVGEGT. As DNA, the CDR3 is TGTGCCAGCAATCGATGGCCGGGACTAGCGTCGAACACCGGGGAGCTGTTTTTT. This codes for CASNRWPGLASNTGELFF.

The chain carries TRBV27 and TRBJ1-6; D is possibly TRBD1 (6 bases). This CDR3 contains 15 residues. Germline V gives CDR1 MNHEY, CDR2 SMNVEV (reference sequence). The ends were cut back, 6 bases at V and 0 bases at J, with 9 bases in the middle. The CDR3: CASSTGSSYNSPLHF. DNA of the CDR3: TGTGCCAGCAGCACAGGGAGCTCCTATAATTCACCCCTCCACTTT.

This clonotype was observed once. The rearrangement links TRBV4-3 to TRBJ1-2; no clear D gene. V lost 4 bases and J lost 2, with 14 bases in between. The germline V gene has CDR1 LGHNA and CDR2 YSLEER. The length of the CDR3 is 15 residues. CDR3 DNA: TGCGCCAGCAGCCTCAAGGCATCATGGAACTATGGCTACACCTTC. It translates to CASSLKASWNYGYTF.

CDR3 loop: CASSQDREWAYNEQFF. In DNA, the CDR3 is TGCGCCAGCAGCCAAGATCGGGAATGGGCCTACAATGAGCAGTTCTTC. The chain uses TRBV4-3 and TRBJ2-1; TRBD2 might be the D (5 bases). Germline values: CDR1 LGHNA, CDR2 YSLEER. V was trimmed by 0 bases and J by 2 bases, leaving 11 bases between them. There are 16 residues in the CDR3.

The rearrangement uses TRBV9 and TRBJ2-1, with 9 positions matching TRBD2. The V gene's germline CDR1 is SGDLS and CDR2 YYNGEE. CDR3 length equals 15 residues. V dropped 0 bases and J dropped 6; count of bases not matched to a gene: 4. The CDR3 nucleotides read TGTGCCAGCAGCGTAGCTAGCGGGATGGGCAATGAGCAGTTCTTC. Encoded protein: CASSVASGMGNEQFF.

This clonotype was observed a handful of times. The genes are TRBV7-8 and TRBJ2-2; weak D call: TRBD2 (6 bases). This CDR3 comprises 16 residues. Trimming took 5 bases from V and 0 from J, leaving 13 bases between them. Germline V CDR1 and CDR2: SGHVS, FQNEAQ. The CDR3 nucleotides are TGTGCCAGCAGCCCGGTCGGGGGAACGAACACCGGGGAGCTGTTTTTT. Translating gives CASSPVGGTNTGELFF.

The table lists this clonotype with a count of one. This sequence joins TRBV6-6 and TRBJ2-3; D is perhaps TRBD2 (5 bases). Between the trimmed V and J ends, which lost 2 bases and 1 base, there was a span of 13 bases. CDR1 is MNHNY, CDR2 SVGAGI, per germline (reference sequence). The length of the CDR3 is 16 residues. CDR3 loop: CASSYEADLGTDTQYF. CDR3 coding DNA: TGTGCCAGCAGTTACGAAGCGGACCTCGGCACAGATACGCAGTATTTT.

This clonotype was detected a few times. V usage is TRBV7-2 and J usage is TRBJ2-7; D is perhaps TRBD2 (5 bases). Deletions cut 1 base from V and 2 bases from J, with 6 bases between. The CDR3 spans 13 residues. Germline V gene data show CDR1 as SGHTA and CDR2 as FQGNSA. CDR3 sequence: CASSLGTAYEQYV. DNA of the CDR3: TGTGCCAGCAGCTTAGGGACTGCCTACGAGCAGTACGTC.

CDR3 residues: CASSLGQGLGEKLFF. In DNA form, the CDR3 reads TGTGCCAGCAGCTTAGGGCAGGGATTGGGAGAAAAACTGTTTTTT. This chain links TRBV7-8 with TRBJ1-4; perhaps TRBD1 as D (5 bases). The V gene lost 1 base and the J gene lost 8 bases, with 14 bases spanning the gap. Germline V lookup: CDR1 SGHVS, CDR2 FQNEAQ. This CDR3 contains 15 residues.

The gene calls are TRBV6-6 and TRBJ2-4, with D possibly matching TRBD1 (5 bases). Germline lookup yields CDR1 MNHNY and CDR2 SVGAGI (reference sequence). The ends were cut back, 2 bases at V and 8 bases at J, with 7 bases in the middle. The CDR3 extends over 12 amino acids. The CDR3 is CASSYRGDIQYF. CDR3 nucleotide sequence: TGTGCCAGCAGTTACAGGGGTGACATTCAGTACTTC.

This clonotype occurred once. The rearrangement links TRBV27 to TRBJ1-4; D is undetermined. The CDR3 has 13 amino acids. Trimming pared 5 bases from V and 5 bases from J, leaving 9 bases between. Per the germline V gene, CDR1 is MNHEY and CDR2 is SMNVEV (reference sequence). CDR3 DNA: TGTGCCAGCAGTCTCCGTCGGAATGAAAAACTGTTTTTT. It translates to CASSLRRNEKLFF.

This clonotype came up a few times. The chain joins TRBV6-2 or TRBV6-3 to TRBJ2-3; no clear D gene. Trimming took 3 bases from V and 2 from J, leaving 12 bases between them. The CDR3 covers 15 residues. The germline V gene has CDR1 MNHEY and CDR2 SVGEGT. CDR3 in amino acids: CASSYSISHTDTQYF. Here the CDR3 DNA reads TGTGCCAGCAGTTATTCTATTTCGCACACAGATACGCAGTATTTT.

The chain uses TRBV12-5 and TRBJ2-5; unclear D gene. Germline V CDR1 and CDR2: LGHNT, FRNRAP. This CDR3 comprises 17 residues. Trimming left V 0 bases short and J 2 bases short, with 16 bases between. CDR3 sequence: CASGLVPFGLIQETQYF. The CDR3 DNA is TGTGCTAGTGGTTTGGTGCCTTTCGGGTTGATACAAGAGACCCAGTACTTC.

As DNA, the CDR3 is TGTGCCAGCAGACCCGGGGGGAATGGAGGGCCCCAGCATTTT. Its translation: CASRPGGNGGPQHF. This rearrangement joins TRBV12-3 or TRBV12-4 to TRBJ1-5, with D maybe TRBD1 (5 bases). Trimming stripped 6 bases from V and 9 bases from J, with 18 bases between. CDR3 length: 14 amino acids.